The clone carrying this TCR beta chain was seen only a few times. These data are taken from a study of blood T cell repertoires in COVID-19. V was pared by 6 bases and J by 8 bases, with 10 bases of the junction left unmatched. Germline V CDR1 and CDR2: MNHEY, SVGAGI. This CDR3 comprises 15 residues. In the study's own analysis: Amplified reference gene primers provided the basis for estimating nucleated cell counts. Assay used: immunoSEQ multiplex PCR; TCRdb lists only in-frame clones, some missing. The DNA was the basis for D and trimming; V, J and clone size are from that table. The sample carries around 30,000 clones, approximately 82% recorded once.

This sequence originates from a human donor in a cohort sampled during active COVID-19. The chain combines TRBV6-5 with TRBJ1-4, with TRBD1 identical over 9 bases. Sequenced: peripheral blood. CDR3 nucleotides: TGTGCCAGCAGGACAACCGGGACAGGGAAGGAAAAACTGTTTTTT. Its translation: CASRTTGTGKEKLFF.